A few counts support the clone carrying this T cell receptor (beta chain). Its antigen is unknown. Germline CDR1 MGHRA, CDR2 YSYEKL. The germline V and J ends were trimmed by 0 bases and 0 bases, with 6 bases remaining between them. This CDR3 is built from 15 residues. This sample is part of a study of T cells after yellow fever vaccination. TCRdb ran MiXCR on the 5' RACE reads and lists one entry per CDR3 protein. Of fewer than 350,000 distinct CDR3 sequences listed, approximately 4% were seen once; the top ten hold 15% to 20%. Whole-study findings and limits: Though it reached lower strength, the secondary response hit its peak faster, day 5 versus 15. Overlap between CD4 and CD8 compartments was detected for a small share of clonotypes. Repertoires sorted by FACS could include abundant clonotypes that are contaminants from the bulk population.

The specimen comprised PBMCs, sampled 15 days after the yellow fever booster vaccination. The sequence derives from a man aged 18 to 35 who received the YFV17D yellow fever vaccine. This chain links TRBV4-1 with TRBJ1-3; D is unresolved. In DNA form, the CDR3 reads TGCGCCAGCAGCCAAGAAGGTCGCTCTGGAAACACCATATATTTT. Translating it yields CASSQEGRSGNTIYF.